This T cell receptor beta chain comes out of a study of T cells in Graves' hyperthyroidism and ophthalmopathy. Study-level findings and limits: Stable hyperthyroidism was separated from ophthalmopathy by a model based on 13 V-J features.

TCR beta CDR3 sequences were amplified from RNA transcripts. When the TCR CDR3 underwent first-round RT-PCR, the HTBI primer set was used. TCRdb fed the multiplex PCR reads into MiXCR, producing one record per CDR3 protein. The data show roughly 570,000 distinct CDR3 sequences, about 45% seen once. Looked up from germline, CDR1 is GTSNPN and CDR2 is SVGIG (reference sequence). There are 13 residues in the CDR3. V was clipped by 4 bases and J by 4 bases, with 13 bases between them. Of note for this clonotype: Antigen unknown.

The sample taken for sequencing was peripheral blood or thyroid tissue (not recorded which). The rearrangement uses TRBV30 and TRBJ1-1; D gene unclear. This receptor was identified in a woman under 30 with Graves' hyperthyroidism. CDR3 DNA sequence: TGTGCCTGGACCAGCTGGGCGGCCACTGAAGCTTTCTTT. The encoded protein is CAWTSWAATEAFF.